This T cell receptor beta chain was profiled in a study of OX40 agonist ivuxolimab in advanced cancers. Method: immunoSEQ multiplex PCR; TCRdb's copy keeps in-frame clones and lacks some. The repertoire holds fewer than 120,000 clones, with approximately 89% as singletons. Trimming pared 7 bases from V and 0 bases from J, leaving 11 bases between. Germline-derived CDR1 and CDR2 are SQVTM and ANQGSEA. This CDR3 comprises 13 residues. The receptor was isolated from an adult with an advanced solid tumor such as melanoma, head and neck, liver or kidney cancer. The source was CD4+ or CD8+ T cells sorted from blood, collected in a trial of the OX40 agonist ivuxolimab. The chain couples TRBV29-1 to TRBJ2-3, with D possibly TRBD1 on 5 matching bases. The CDR3 loop is CSATDTSTDTQYF. The CDR3, as DNA: TGCAGCGCCACGGACACCAGCACAGATACGCAGTATTTT.